This T cell receptor beta chain originates from a study of T cell changes during pregnancy in multiple sclerosis. CDR3 length: 22 amino acids. V trimming: 1 base; J trimming: 0 bases; junction bases outside the gene matches: 19. Per the germline V gene, CDR1 is LNHDA and CDR2 is SQIVND (reference sequence). The data were produced by immunoSEQ multiplex PCR, yet TCRdb's version contains in-frame clones alone and is incomplete. The sample lists tens of thousands of clones, roughly 92% occurring once. This receptor was identified in a female donor with multiple sclerosis, enrolled in a pregnancy study. The chain links TRBV19 to TRBJ1-5; TRBD1 aligns across 9 bases. Material: CD4+ T cells from peripheral blood mononuclear cells, obtained in the second trimester of pregnancy. CDR3 protein: CASSIGGQGGSYRANSNQPQHF. CDR3 DNA: TGTGCCAGTAGTATAGGGGGACAGGGAGGGAGTTATAGGGCGAATAGCAATCAGCCCCAGCATTTT.